These 11 T cell receptor beta chains came from one sample sequenced in a study of blood T cell repertoires in COVID-19. Clones were read by immunoSEQ multiplex PCR, and TCRdb kept only the in-frame ones, dropping some. The table includes approximately 220,000 clones, roughly 83% detected once. The sample comprised PBMCs or T cells enriched from blood (not recorded which). The receptors come from a woman aged 40-49 years with acute COVID-19.

The chain combines TRBV29-1 with TRBJ2-3; maybe TRBD2 (6 bases). The V and J ends lost 2 bases and 8 bases respectively, with 17 bases between them. The CDR3 contains 14 residues. Germline loops: CDR1 SQVTM, CDR2 ANQGSEA. In DNA form, the CDR3 reads TGCAGCGTTGAAAGGAGGGACGCCCTAGGTACGCAGTATTTT. It translates to CSVERRDALGTQYF.

The J gene is TRBJ2-5, the V gene TRBV18; unclear D gene. Germline assignment: CDR1 KGHSH and CDR2 LQKENI. This CDR3 spans 13 amino acids. The germline V and J ends were trimmed by 2 bases and 4 bases, with 8 bases remaining between them. CDR3 coding DNA: TGTGCCAGCTCACCAGCGTCGGGAGAGACCCAGTACTTC. It encodes CASSPASGETQYF.

With respect to this clone: A read error may account for a junction end that differs from germline. The chain joins TRBV5-6 to TRBJ1-4; D remains ambiguous. CDR3 length equals 12 residues. CDR1 SGHDT and CDR2 YYEEEE come from the germline V gene. CDR3 bases: TGTGCCAGCAGCTCCGTCGGGGAAAAGCTGTTTTTT. It is translated as CASSSVGEKLFF.

The chain employs TRBV19 and TRBJ2-2; 8 bases line up with TRBD2. J was trimmed by 6 bases and V by 5 bases; bases with no gene match: 11. Per the germline V gene, CDR1 is LNHDA and CDR2 is SQIVND (reference sequence). The CDR3 has 16 residues. This CDR3 reads CASSLSGLGIAGELFF. As DNA, the CDR3 is TGTGCCAGTAGTCTTTCGGGACTAGGGATTGCCGGGGAGCTGTTTTTT.

The gene calls are TRBV7-8 and TRBJ1-4; D is perhaps TRBD1 (5 bases). Germline lookup yields CDR1 SGHVS and CDR2 FQNEAQ. V lost 5 bases and J 8 bases, leaving 12 bases between the germline ends. The CDR3 runs to 13 residues. The CDR3 loop is CASSGGTREKLFF. The DNA for the CDR3 is TGTGCCAGCAGCGGAGGGACTCGAGAAAAACTGTTTTTT.

V gene TRBV7-3 combines with J gene TRBJ2-3; 12 bases line up with TRBD2. This CDR3 contains 19 residues. From germline, CDR1 is SGHTA and CDR2 FQGTGA. The trim removed 5 bases at V and 4 bases at J, leaving 16 bases unmatched. CDR3 in DNA: TGTGCCAGCAGCCATGTTGGAGGTGCTAGCGGGAGGGTATCAGATACGCAGTATTTT. This gives the protein CASSHVGGASGRVSDTQYF.

The rearrangement uses TRBV5-6 and TRBJ2-7, with D perhaps matching TRBD1 (6 bases). Trimming pared 5 bases from V and 2 bases from J, leaving 14 bases between. CDR3 length: 14 amino acids. The germline gives CDR1 SGHDT, CDR2 YYEEEE. CDR3 loop: CASSPGQSAYEQYF. DNA of the CDR3: TGTGCCAGCAGTCCTGGACAGTCCGCCTACGAGCAGTACTTC.

This chain links TRBV6-5 with TRBJ1-1; TRBD1 aligns across 7 bases. From germline, CDR1 is MNHEY and CDR2 SVGAGI. V shed 6 bases, J shed 2 bases, and the junction held 6 bases outside the gene matches. The CDR3 has 14 amino acids. CDR3 loop: CASSRTGDNTEAFF. CDR3 in DNA: TGTGCCAGCAGCAGGACAGGAGACAACACTGAAGCTTTCTTT.

This clone showed up just once. The chain uses TRBV30 and TRBJ2-7, with D hard to call. Germline V lookup: CDR1 GTSNPN, CDR2 SVGIG (reference sequence). Trimming pared 0 bases from V and 6 bases from J, leaving 12 bases between. This CDR3 contains 13 residues. CDR3 in amino acids: CAWSVLVPGEQYF. The CDR3 coding sequence is TGTGCCTGGAGTGTACTCGTCCCAGGCGAGCAGTACTTC.

The V and J genes are TRBV3-1 (or the pseudogene TRBV3-2) and TRBJ2-5, with 9 bases fitting TRBD2. The junction had 3 bases not matched to a gene; V was cut back by 3 bases and J by 1 base. The germline gives CDR1 LGHDT, CDR2 YNNKEL (reference sequence). This CDR3 is 15 amino acids long. CDR3 protein: CASSQLAGAQETQYF. The CDR3 DNA reads as TGTGCCAGCAGCCAGTTAGCGGGGGCCCAAGAGACCCAGTACTTC.

J is TRBJ1-4 and V is TRBV18; 9 bases line up with TRBD1. There are 15 residues in the CDR3. Germline V gives CDR1 KGHSH, CDR2 LQKENI. V shed 6 bases, J shed 5 bases, and the junction held 7 bases outside the gene matches. DNA for the CDR3: TGTGCCAGCTCCGGAGGACAGGGGAGAAATGAAAAACTGTTTTTT. The encoded protein is CASSGGQGRNEKLFF.